A single sample is the source of the 7 T cell receptor beta chains below, sequenced in a study of T cell repertoires in cytomegalovirus infection. Via MiXCR, TCRdb re-called the reads, giving one row per CDR3 protein. The sample lists roughly 760,000 distinct CDR3 sequences; roughly 35% were seen once. The sequencing input was PBMCs. The receptor source for this set is a human donor in good health (CMV status not recorded). Some clones in this sample may be carry-over from other donors' samples.

The chain uses TRBV30 and TRBJ1-4; D not resolved. The germline gives CDR1 GTSNPN, CDR2 SVGIG (reference sequence). V lost 4 bases and J lost 1, with 7 bases in between. This CDR3 comprises 13 residues. Written as DNA, the CDR3 is TGTGCCTGGACCGGGAGAACTAATGAAAAACTGTTTTTT. Translation: CAWTGRTNEKLFF.

Comments on this clonotype: One junction end disagrees with the germline gene, perhaps due to a read error. The genes are TRBV12-3 or TRBV12-4 and TRBJ1-5, with D unresolved. The length of the CDR3 is 12 residues. The CDR3 DNA reads TGTGCCAGCAGTACAAGTTATCAGCCCCAGCATTGG. It encodes CASSTSYQPQHW.

This clonotype was seen more than once but under ten times. V and J are TRBV29-1 and TRBJ2-1; perhaps TRBD1 as D (7 bases). Per germline, CDR1 SQVTM and CDR2 ANQGSEA. The CDR3 contains 12 residues. The V and J ends lost 6 bases and 6 bases respectively, with 12 bases between them. CDR3: CSVLQGGNEQFF. In DNA form, the CDR3 reads TGCAGCGTCCTCCAGGGGGGCAATGAGCAGTTCTTC.

This clonotype was recorded at least ten times. The chain employs TRBV7-2 and TRBJ2-7; 7 bases are shared with TRBD2. V shed 3 bases, J shed 1 base, and the junction held 6 bases outside the gene matches. Germline CDR1 is SGHTA and CDR2 is FQGNSA. The CDR3 has 15 residues. CDR3 sequence (DNA): TGTGCCAGCAGCTTTGACGGCGGGAGTTCCTACGAGCAGTACTTC. It yields the protein CASSFDGGSSYEQYF.

V and J are TRBV11-2 and TRBJ1-1, with TRBD1 as a possible D gene (6 bases). The CDR3 is 13 residues long. Trimming removed 5 bases at V and 8 bases at J, with 15 bases between. Germline-derived CDR1 and CDR2 are SGHAT and FQNNGV. The CDR3 bases are TGTGCCAGCAGCGTCGGACAGTGGCAAGAAGCTTTCTTT. Protein product: CASSVGQWQEAFF. The complete variable domain, with remaining parts taken from reference TRBV11-2 and TRBJ1-1, reads EAGVAQSPRYKIIEKRQSVAFWCNPISGHATLYWYQQILGQGPKLLIQFQNNGVVDDSQLPKDRFSAERLKGVDSTLKIQPAKLEDSAVYLCASSVGQWQEAFFGQGTRLTVV.

The rearrangement links TRBV28 to TRBJ2-1; D call uncertain. The germline V gene encodes CDR1 MDHEN and CDR2 SYDVKM. The CDR3 runs 15 residues. Trimming stripped 5 bases from V and 0 bases from J, with 11 bases between. The CDR3: CASSPLPSSYNEQFF. DNA of the CDR3: TGTGCCAGCAGTCCACTACCTAGCTCCTACAATGAGCAGTTCTTC.

This clonotype was counted between two and nine times. The chain recombines TRBV2 with TRBJ2-3; D is unresolved. This CDR3 has 11 residues. Germline V gene lookup returns CDR1 SNHLY and CDR2 FYNNEI. V shed 6 bases and J shed 3 bases, with 4 bases lying between them. The CDR3 loop is CASRPTDTQYF. For the CDR3, the DNA is TGTGCCAGCAGGCCTACAGATACGCAGTATTTT.